These 31 T cell receptor beta chains were sequenced from one sample in a study of shared clonotypes between healthy human individuals. Produced via immunoSEQ multiplex PCR; TCRdb's table is partial and in-frame only. The data show 2 million to 2.5 million clones, 90% to 95% seen once. The naive CD8 population came from CD45RO-negative cells selected for CCR7, without terminally differentiated effector memory CD45RA+ cells. Sequencing was carried out using naive CD8+ T cells from PBMCs. The receptors were gathered from a man aged 18 to 29 in good health. Some clones in this sample may be carry-over from other donors' samples.

The rearrangement links TRBV11-2 to TRBJ2-2, with D perhaps TRBD2 (5 bases). Trimming took 5 bases from V and 0 from J, leaving 13 bases between them. Per the germline V gene, CDR1 is SGHAT and CDR2 is FQNNGV. The CDR3 consists of 16 residues. CDR3 sequence reads: CASSRALTTNTGELFF. The CDR3 region has the DNA TGTGCCAGCAGCCGGGCGTTGACTACGAACACCGGGGAGCTGTTTTTT.

This chain uses TRBV7-9 with TRBJ2-7, with D maybe TRBD1 (6 bases). The germline CDR1 and CDR2 sequences are SEHNR and FQNEAQ (reference sequence). Trimming shortened V by 2 bases and J by 3 bases, and 17 bases separated the two germline ends. The CDR3 loop spans 16 amino acids. The CDR3: CASSLQWQGTDYEQYF. The CDR3 coding sequence is TGTGCCAGCAGCTTACAGTGGCAGGGGACCGACTACGAGCAGTACTTC. The variable domain in full, completed from reference TRBV7-9 and TRBJ2-7, reads DTGVSQNPRHKITKRGQNVTFRCDPISEHNRLYWYRQTLGQGPEFLTYFQNEAQLEKSRLLSDRFSAERPKGSFSTLEIQRTEQGDSAMYLCASSLQWQGTDYEQYFGPGTRLTVT.

This rearrangement joins TRBV9 to TRBJ1-1; maybe TRBD1 (5 bases). This CDR3 region has 13 residues. V shed 3 bases and J shed 7 bases, with 13 bases lying between them. CDR1 is SGDLS and CDR2 is YYNGEE in the germline V gene. The CDR3 reads CASSATTGGEAFF. For the CDR3, the DNA is TGTGCCAGCAGCGCCACTACCGGGGGTGAAGCTTTCTTT. The variable domain in full, completed from reference TRBV9 and TRBJ1-1, reads DSGVTQTPKHLITATGQRVTLRCSPRSGDLSVYWYQQSLDQGLQFLIQYYNGEERAKGNILERFSAQQFPDLHSELNLSSLELGDSALYFCASSATTGGEAFFGQGTRLTVV.

The rearrangement joins TRBV19 to TRBJ2-3, with 7 bases fitting TRBD1. There are 16 residues in the CDR3. Losses at the gene ends were 0 bases for V and 4 bases for J; bases not matched to a gene: 7. Germline V gives CDR1 LNHDA, CDR2 SQIVND (reference sequence). The CDR3 here is CASSIEETGSADTQYF. The CDR3 nucleotides are TGTGCCAGTAGTATAGAGGAGACAGGGTCGGCAGATACGCAGTATTTT.

This clone was observed a few times. The rearrangement links TRBV27 to TRBJ1-1; 10 bases are a match to TRBD1. The CDR3 spans 16 residues. Germline assignment: CDR1 MNHEY and CDR2 SMNVEV (reference sequence). The ends lost 6 bases at V and 7 bases at J; junction bases unmatched: 14. Here the CDR3 DNA reads TGTGCCAGCAGCCGGGTCGGGACAGGGGCGACCCTTGAAGCTTTCTTT. Residues: CASSRVGTGATLEAFF.

The CDR3 bases are TGTGCCAGCATACCAGACACGCTAAGCCTACGTGAAGCTTTCTTT. The encoded protein is CASIPDTLSLREAFF. The chain employs TRBV6-5 and TRBJ1-1, with unresolved D. The CDR3 totals 15 residues. Germline CDR1 and CDR2: MNHEY and SVGAGI. V was clipped by 7 bases and J by 7 bases, with 22 bases between them.

The chain has TRBV2 and TRBJ2-1; no clear D gene. Germline lookup yields CDR1 SNHLY and CDR2 FYNNEI. The CDR3 spans 14 residues. The V end was cut by 5 bases, the J end by 4 bases, with 12 bases between. The CDR3 loop reads CASSPGPLYNEQFF. For the CDR3, the DNA is TGTGCCAGCAGTCCCGGGCCACTGTACAATGAGCAGTTCTTC.

The chain uses TRBV28 and TRBJ2-3, with 7 bases that match TRBD1. This CDR3 is 16 amino acids long. CDR1 MDHEN and CDR2 SYDVKM come from the germline V gene. Trimming took 7 bases from V and 0 from J; bases not matched to a gene: 10. CDR3 bases: TGTGCCAGCACCCCCAAACTACAGGGGAGCACAGATACGCAGTATTTT. Its protein product is CASTPKLQGSTDTQYF.

Concerning this clone: At the DNA level, this CDR3 is encoded by other sequences in the same sample as well. This rearrangement joins TRBV27 to TRBJ2-7; perhaps D is TRBD1 or TRBD2 (5 bases each). This CDR3 contains 13 residues. The V end was cut by 5 bases, the J end by 0 bases, with 8 bases between. In germline, CDR1 is MNHEY, CDR2 SMNVEV (reference sequence). The CDR3 DNA follows: TGTGCCAGCAGTCGGGACCTCTCCTACGAGCAGTACTTC. Its translation is CASSRDLSYEQYF.

This clone was recorded once. The V call is TRBV25-1, the J call TRBJ2-6; D tentatively reads TRBD1 or TRBD2 (5 bases each). V was shortened by 3 bases and J by 0 bases, with 9 bases between the two germline ends. Germline-derived CDR1 and CDR2 are MGHDK and SYGVNS. The CDR3 length is 16 residues. Here the CDR3 reads CASSDMGDSGANVLTF. Here the CDR3 DNA reads TGTGCCAGCAGTGATATGGGGGACTCTGGGGCCAACGTCCTGACTTTC.

The rearrangement links TRBV4-1 to TRBJ1-2; no reliable D call. Per the germline V gene, CDR1 is MGHRA and CDR2 is YSYEKL. There are 17 residues in the CDR3. The germline V and J ends were trimmed by 4 bases and 0 bases, with 18 bases remaining between them. The CDR3 coding sequence is TGCGCCAGCAGCCTTAGGAACCCGGGCCCTTCTAACTATGGCTACACCTTC. Its translation: CASSLRNPGPSNYGYTF.

This chain joins TRBV10-2 and TRBJ2-5; D possibly corresponds to TRBD1 (6 bases). The CDR3 totals 14 residues. The germline V and J ends were trimmed by 0 bases and 5 bases, with 10 bases remaining between them. Germline V CDR1 and CDR2: WSHSY, SAAADI. The CDR3: CASSESGARETQYF. CDR3 coding DNA: TGCGCCAGCAGTGAGTCGGGGGCGCGGGAGACCCAGTACTTC.

Notes on this clone: Other DNA sequences within the sample encode an identical CDR3. This chain uses TRBV9 with TRBJ2-7, with 7 bases that match TRBD1. The trim removed 3 bases at V and 0 bases at J, leaving 3 bases unmatched. This CDR3 has 14 amino acids. CDR1 and CDR2 (germline): SGDLS, YYNGEE. The CDR3 nucleotides are TGTGCCAGCAGCGGCCGGGACAGCTCCTACGAGCAGTACTTC. Translated, it gives CASSGRDSSYEQYF.

The chain links TRBV5-1 to TRBJ2-7; tentative D call: TRBD1 (7 bases). Per the germline V gene, CDR1 is SGHRS and CDR2 is YFSETQ. There are 13 residues in the CDR3. Trimming took 5 bases from V and 4 from J, leaving 13 bases between them. DNA for the CDR3: TGCGCCAGCAGATTGACAGGGAGGTACGAGCAGTACTTC. Protein product: CASRLTGRYEQYF.

This clone appeared once. The chain carries TRBV27 and TRBJ2-7, with D possibly being TRBD1 or TRBD2 (6 bases each). The V and J ends lost 8 bases and 5 bases respectively, with 19 bases between them. CDR1 MNHEY and CDR2 SMNVEV come from the germline V gene (reference sequence). The CDR3 loop spans 14 amino acids. The CDR3 here is CASSPRGPPNEQYF. DNA of the CDR3: TGTGCCAGCTCCCCCCGGGGGCCTCCTAACGAGCAGTACTTC.

This clone has just one count. Other DNA sequences in this sample translate to the same CDR3. This chain links TRBV5-1 with TRBJ1-1; D perhaps matches TRBD1 (6 bases). The CDR3 loop spans 14 amino acids. Germline CDR1 SGHRS, CDR2 YFSETQ. The ends were cut back, 5 bases at V and 5 bases at J, with 16 bases in the middle. In DNA, the CDR3 is TGCGCCAGCAGTCTTGGTACAGGGTCGACTGAAGCTTTCTTT. Protein sequence: CASSLGTGSTEAFF.

V usage is TRBV15 and J usage is TRBJ2-3, with a weak D call TRBD2 (6 bases). Per germline, CDR1 LNHNV and CDR2 YYDKDF (reference sequence). CDR3 length: 18 residues. V lost 0 bases and J 1 base, leaving 17 bases between the germline ends. CDR3 DNA sequence: TGTGCCACCAGCAGAGATTCGAGGCTTAGCGGTGGCACAGATACGCAGTATTTT. Its protein product is CATSRDSRLSGGTDTQYF.

The rearrangement links TRBV11-2 to TRBJ2-7, with 8 nucleotides matching TRBD2. The V gene end was trimmed by 8 bases and the J gene end by 7 bases; junction bases not matched to a gene: 10. The CDR3 runs 13 residues. The germline CDR1 and CDR2 sequences are SGHAT and FQNNGV. CDR3 loop: CASFPGGAQEQYF. CDR3 bases: TGTGCCAGCTTCCCGGGGGGGGCTCAGGAGCAGTACTTC.

This chain links TRBV5-8 with TRBJ2-3; 9 bases agree with TRBD2. The germline V gene encodes CDR1 SGHTS and CDR2 YDEGEE. There are 17 residues in the CDR3. V shed 4 bases and J 4 bases; nucleotides not matched to a gene: 13. The CDR3 is CASSQRNSGSLSDTQYF. The CDR3 DNA is TGTGCCAGCAGCCAAAGGAATAGCGGGAGTCTGTCAGATACGCAGTATTTT.

CDR3: CASRDRRGPTEAFF. The CDR3 nucleotides read TGTGCCAGCAGAGATAGACGAGGGCCTACTGAAGCTTTCTTT. The V call is TRBV28, the J call TRBJ1-1; the D is unclear. Germline V CDR1 and CDR2: MDHEN, SYDVKM. The CDR3 extends over 14 amino acids. V was clipped by 6 bases and J by 5 bases, with 16 bases between them.

This sequence joins TRBV27 and TRBJ2-7; 10 bases map to TRBD1. CDR3 size: 14 residues. Germline CDR1 is MNHEY and CDR2 is SMNVEV (reference sequence). Trimming took 7 bases from V and 4 from J; bases not matched to a gene: 7. DNA for the CDR3: TGTGCCAGCACCCTGACAGGGGGCGTATACGAGCAGTACTTC. Protein product: CASTLTGGVYEQYF.

This clone has a single count. V gene TRBV27 combines with J gene TRBJ1-3; D is undetermined. The CDR3 consists of 13 residues. V was pared by 0 bases and J by 4 bases, with 4 bases between. Germline V gene sequence: CDR1 MNHEY, CDR2 SMNVEV (reference sequence). CDR3 residues: CASSLSIGNTIYF. Here the CDR3 DNA reads TGTGCCAGCAGTTTATCGATCGGAAACACCATATATTTT.

The rearrangement links TRBV9 to TRBJ2-3; 10 bases line up with TRBD2. This CDR3 is built from 16 residues. With 0 bases clipped from V and 1 base from J, the junction kept 2 bases outside the gene matches. Germline CDR1 is SGDLS and CDR2 is YYNGEE. CDR3 sequence: CASSVVGTSGTDTQYF. The CDR3 DNA is TGTGCCAGCAGCGTAGTCGGGACTAGCGGCACAGATACGCAGTATTTT. The full variable domain, with the rest looked up from reference TRBV9 and TRBJ2-3, is DSGVTQTPKHLITATGQRVTLRCSPRSGDLSVYWYQQSLDQGLQFLIQYYNGEERAKGNILERFSAQQFPDLHSELNLSSLELGDSALYFCASSVVGTSGTDTQYFGPGTRLTVL.

The chain recombines TRBV28 with TRBJ1-6; 7 positions agree with TRBD1. Trimming cost V 2 bases and J 8 bases; bases outside gene matches: 3. The CDR3 runs 14 residues. Per germline, CDR1 MDHEN and CDR2 SYDVKM. CDR3 residues: CASSLAGTDSPLHF. DNA for the CDR3: TGTGCCAGCAGTTTAGCTGGGACAGATTCACCCCTCCACTTT.

The rearrangement uses TRBV30 and TRBJ2-1; maybe TRBD1 (7 bases). Trimming took off 4 bases at V and 0 bases at J, with 13 bases between the two ends. Germline V gene lookup returns CDR1 GTSNPN and CDR2 SVGIG (reference sequence). The CDR3 contains 15 residues. The CDR3 region is CAWMRDSSSYNEQFF. DNA of the CDR3: TGTGCCTGGATGCGGGACAGTAGCTCCTACAATGAGCAGTTCTTC.

V usage is TRBV10-3 and J usage is TRBJ1-4; TRBD1 agrees at 7 bases. CDR1 and CDR2 from the germline V gene are ENHRY and SYGVKD. J gave up 8 bases and V 3 bases, and 9 bases lay outside the gene matches. CDR3 length: 15 amino acids. The CDR3: CAISERQGLSEKLFF. As DNA, the CDR3 is TGTGCCATCAGTGAACGACAGGGTCTTAGCGAAAAACTGTTTTTT.

The V call is TRBV27, the J call TRBJ2-3; D possibly matches TRBD1 or TRBD2 (5 bases each). V lost 8 bases, J lost 0 bases, and 9 bases lay in between. The CDR3 covers 13 residues. Per the germline V gene, CDR1 is MNHEY and CDR2 is SMNVEV (reference sequence). The CDR3 nucleotides are TGTGCCAGCGGATGGGGGAGCACAGATACGCAGTATTTT. Its protein product is CASGWGSTDTQYF.

This chain uses TRBV27 with TRBJ2-7; D is tentatively TRBD1 or TRBD2 (5 bases each). V lost 2 bases and J 2 bases, leaving 16 bases between the germline ends. The CDR3 spans 16 residues. Germline assignment: CDR1 MNHEY and CDR2 SMNVEV (reference sequence). The CDR3 loop reads CASSLNAGTITYEQYF. Written as DNA, the CDR3 is TGTGCCAGCAGTTTAAACGCCGGGACCATAACCTACGAGCAGTACTTC.

The gene calls are TRBV11-3 and TRBJ2-5; the D is unclear. The J call may be mistaken, given a closer DNA end match to TRBJ2-7. This CDR3 comprises 8 residues. Germline assignment: CDR1 SGHNT and CDR2 YENEEA. The CDR3 region is CAAYEQYF. For the CDR3, the DNA is TGTGCCGCTTACGAGCAGTACTTC.

J is TRBJ2-2 and V is TRBV9; a weak D match, TRBD1 (6 bases). This CDR3 has 16 amino acids. Trimming shortened V by 3 bases and J by 7 bases, and 19 bases separated the two germline ends. Germline-derived CDR1 and CDR2 are SGDLS and YYNGEE. CDR3 sequence: CASSGRTDQKGGELFF. The CDR3, as DNA: TGTGCCAGCAGCGGAAGGACAGATCAGAAGGGCGGGGAGCTGTTTTTT.

The rearrangement links TRBV9 to TRBJ2-3, with a weak D call TRBD2 (5 bases). Germline values: CDR1 SGDLS, CDR2 YYNGEE. Trimming removed 3 bases at V and 2 bases at J, with 16 bases between. This CDR3 region has 16 residues. CDR3 coding DNA: TGTGCCAGCAGCGACCCCGCACTAGGGCCCACAGATACGCAGTATTTT. Translated: CASSDPALGPTDTQYF.